Shown below are 21 T cell receptor beta chains from a single sample sequenced in a study of OX40 agonist ivuxolimab in advanced cancers. Method: immunoSEQ multiplex PCR; TCRdb's copy keeps in-frame clones and lacks some. The sample has approximately 35,000 clones, over 60% seen once. The sample was CD4+ or CD8+ T cells sorted from blood, taken in a trial of the OX40 agonist ivuxolimab. These receptors all stem from an adult with an advanced solid tumor such as melanoma, head and neck, liver or kidney cancer.

The rearrangement joins TRBV10-3 to TRBJ2-7, with 11 bases fitting TRBD1. V lost 7 bases to trimming and J lost 4 bases; unmatched junction nucleotides: 3. The CDR3 loop spans 13 amino acids. Germline assignment: CDR1 ENHRY and CDR2 SYGVKD. CDR3 in DNA: TGTGCCATCAAAGGACAGGGGGCTTACGAGCAGTACTTC. Translated: CAIKGQGAYEQYF.

Comment on this clone: The junction shows a germline mismatch at one end, possibly a read error. The chain employs TRBV7-7 and TRBJ2-5, with D possibly matching TRBD2 (5 bases). In germline, CDR1 is SSHAT, CDR2 FNYEAQ (reference sequence). The CDR3 has 14 residues. CDR3 region: CASSSLGRGETQYF. In nucleotides, the CDR3 is TGTGCTAGCAGCTCCTTGGGGAGAGGAGAGACCCAGTACTTC. The full variable domain, its missing parts supplied by reference TRBV7-7 and TRBJ2-5, is GAGVSQSPRYKVTKRGQDVTLRCDPISSHATLYWYQQALGQGPEFLTYFNYEAQPDKSGLPSDRFSAERPEGSISTLTIQRTEQRDSAMYRCASSSLGRGETQYFGPGTRLLVL.

The chain has TRBV11-2 and TRBJ2-7, with D tentatively TRBD1 (6 bases). The germline CDR1 and CDR2 sequences are SGHAT and FQNNGV. V was pared by 4 bases and J by 1 base, with 8 bases between. The length of the CDR3 is 13 residues. This CDR3 is CASSSRGSYEQYF. CDR3 nucleotide sequence: TGTGCCAGCAGCTCTAGGGGGTCCTACGAGCAGTACTTC. Full variable domain (outside the CDR3, taken from reference TRBV11-2 and TRBJ2-7): EAGVAQSPRYKIIEKRQSVAFWCNPISGHATLYWYQQILGQGPKLLIQFQNNGVVDDSQLPKDRFSAERLKGVDSTLKIQPAKLEDSAVYLCASSSRGSYEQYFGPGTRLTVT.

In nucleotides, the CDR3 is TGTGCCAGCAGCTCTCGGGACAGGGGGGTTTCGAGGACGCAGTATTTT. Its protein product is CASSSRDRGVSRTQYF. V and J are TRBV11-2 and TRBJ2-3; TRBD1 matches 11 bases. Germline loops: CDR1 SGHAT, CDR2 FQNNGV. The CDR3 is made up of 16 amino acids. J lost 9 bases, V lost 4 bases, and 12 bases had no gene match.

The V call is TRBV7-9, the J call TRBJ2-1; TRBD1 matches at 8 bases. The ends lost 5 bases at V and 1 base at J; junction bases unmatched: 4. Germline V gene data show CDR1 as SEHNR and CDR2 as FQNEAQ (reference sequence). The CDR3 has 15 residues. CDR3 sequence (DNA): TGTGCCAGCAGCCCTACAGGGGGATCCTACAATGAGCAGTTCTTC. It encodes CASSPTGGSYNEQFF.

V is TRBV28 and J is TRBJ1-4, with D unresolved. The CDR3 is 13 residues long. Trimming took off 2 bases at V and 10 bases at J, with 11 bases between the two ends. Germline CDR1 reads MDHEN; CDR2 reads SYDVKM. This CDR3 reads CASSLEGLGKLFF. The CDR3 region has the DNA TGTGCCAGCAGTTTAGAGGGCCTGGGAAAACTGTTTTTT.

CDR3 DNA sequence: TGTGCCAGCAGCTTGACAGGGGGGAGAGGAACTGAAGCTTTCTTT. Amino acids: CASSLTGGRGTEAFF. The rearrangement links TRBV5-6 to TRBJ1-1; the match to TRBD1 covers 8 bases. There are 15 residues in the CDR3. Germline CDR1 and CDR2: SGHDT and YYEEEE. The ends lost 1 base at V and 5 bases at J; junction bases unmatched: 7. The whole variable domain, remainder taken from reference TRBV5-6 and TRBJ1-1, is DAGVTQSPTHLIKTRGQQVTLRCSPKSGHDTVSWYQQALGQGPQFIFQYYEEEERQRGNFPDRFSGHQFPNYSSELNVNALLLGDSALYLCASSLTGGRGTEAFFGQGTRLTVV.

The chain combines TRBV5-1 with TRBJ2-5; 7 bases align to TRBD1. After removal of 0 bases from V and 2 bases from J, the junction contained 4 bases not matched to a gene. This CDR3 region has 15 residues. CDR1 and CDR2 (germline): SGHRS, YFSETQ. The CDR3 DNA is TGCGCCAGCAGCTTGGGCAGGGGGAGACAAGAGACCCAGTACTTC. The encoded protein is CASSLGRGRQETQYF.

V usage is TRBV6-1 and J usage is TRBJ2-3; D is unclear. The CDR3 spans 14 residues. The ends were cut back, 3 bases at V and 0 bases at J, with 7 bases in the middle. CDR1 is MNHNS, CDR2 SASEGT, per germline. The CDR3 loop is CASSELSSTDTQYF. The CDR3 bases are TGTGCCAGCAGTGAGCTCTCAAGCACAGATACGCAGTATTTT.

The chain has TRBV2 and TRBJ1-1; 8 bases match TRBD1. This CDR3 comprises 16 residues. V was clipped by 4 bases and J by 6 bases; unmatched bases: 13. Germline V CDR1 and CDR2: SNHLY, FYNNEI. CDR3 nucleotide sequence: TGTGCCAGCAGTGTTAAGAGGACAGGGAGGGAGGCTGAAGCTTTCTTT. Its translation: CASSVKRTGREAEAFF.

This chain links TRBV6-5 with TRBJ1-3; no firm D call. This CDR3 has 14 amino acids. V gave up 11 bases and J gave up 7 bases, with 21 bases separating them. Germline CDR1 reads MNHEY; CDR2 reads SVGAGI. The CDR3 bases are TGTGCCGCGGCTGCGGGTACCGGACTGAACACCATATATTTT. The encoded protein is CAAAAGTGLNTIYF.

The chain couples TRBV10-3 to TRBJ1-4; D is undetermined. V shed 6 bases and J shed 2 bases, with 7 bases lying between them. From germline, CDR1 is ENHRY and CDR2 SYGVKD. The CDR3 covers 13 residues. In DNA form, the CDR3 reads TGTGCCATCAGAGGGCCGACTAATGAAAAACTGTTTTTT. Translating gives CAIRGPTNEKLFF.

V and J are TRBV7-2 and TRBJ1-5; D is ambiguous. The CDR3 runs to 16 residues. CDR1 and CDR2 from the germline V gene are SGHTA and FQGNSA. V was cut by 5 bases and J by 5 bases, with 19 bases left in between. For the CDR3, the DNA is TGTGCCAGCAGCCCCACCTCGACGCGTGGGGATCAGCCCCAGCATTTT. It translates to CASSPTSTRGDQPQHF.

V and J are TRBV30 and TRBJ1-5, with D perhaps TRBD1 (5 bases). This CDR3 is 14 amino acids long. CDR1 and CDR2 from the germline V gene are GTSNPN and SVGIG (reference sequence). Deletions cut 4 bases from V and 0 bases from J, with 10 bases between. CDR3: CAWKRQYSNQPQHF. CDR3 nucleotides: TGTGCCTGGAAACGACAGTATAGCAATCAGCCCCAGCATTTT.

The chain couples TRBV28 to TRBJ2-3; 9 positions match TRBD2. The CDR3 extends over 15 amino acids. Germline V gene data show CDR1 as MDHEN and CDR2 as SYDVKM. V dropped 3 bases and J dropped 3; count of bases not matched to a gene: 4. CDR3 sequence reads: CASSLLAGRTDTQYF. The CDR3 DNA sequence: TGTGCCAGCAGTTTGCTAGCGGGGAGGACAGATACGCAGTATTTT.

The V gene is TRBV7-9, the J gene TRBJ2-1, with 9 positions matching TRBD2. Trimming took 6 bases from V and 4 from J; bases not matched to a gene: 7. Germline CDR1 SEHNR, CDR2 FQNEAQ (reference sequence). CDR3 length: 15 residues. For the CDR3, the DNA is TGTGCCAGCAGGCCACTCAGCGGGGGGTACAATGAGCAGTTCTTC. Translated: CASRPLSGGYNEQFF.

The chain links TRBV27 to TRBJ2-2, with 9 bases matching TRBD1. CDR1 MNHEY and CDR2 SMNVEV come from the germline V gene (reference sequence). V shed 8 bases and J 5 bases; nucleotides not matched to a gene: 6. The CDR3 has 14 residues. The CDR3 protein is CASQQGASTGELFF. Written as DNA, the CDR3 is TGTGCCAGCCAACAGGGGGCGTCGACCGGGGAGCTGTTTTTT.

The gene calls are TRBV15 and TRBJ2-2, with D maybe TRBD1 (5 bases). V lost 0 bases to trimming and J lost 6 bases, with 11 bases between them. Germline values: CDR1 LNHNV, CDR2 YYDKDF (reference sequence). The CDR3 has 15 amino acids. CDR3: CATSRDTLGAGELFF. The CDR3, as DNA: TGTGCCACCAGCAGAGATACTCTAGGGGCCGGGGAGCTGTTTTTT. Looking up the rest from reference TRBV15 and TRBJ2-2 gives the full variable domain: DAMVIQNPRYQVTQFGKPVTLSCSQTLNHNVMYWYQQKSSQAPKLLFHYYDKDFNNEADTPDNFQSRRPNTSFCFLDIRSPGLGDTAMYLCATSRDTLGAGELFFGEGSRLTVL.

The chain has TRBV4-1 and TRBJ2-5, with 9 bases matching TRBD1. There are 17 residues in the CDR3. Trimming cost V 0 bases and J 5 bases; bases outside gene matches: 10. Germline CDR1 reads MGHRA; CDR2 reads YSYEKL. CDR3 residues: CASSQDPGQGLWETQYF. The CDR3 DNA reads TGCGCCAGCAGCCAAGATCCGGGACAGGGATTGTGGGAGACCCAGTACTTC.

The rearrangement uses TRBV6-6 and TRBJ2-3, with D hard to call. The CDR3 loop spans 15 amino acids. The V and J ends lost 6 bases and 5 bases respectively, with 18 bases between them. Per the germline V gene, CDR1 is MNHNY and CDR2 is SVGAGI (reference sequence). CDR3 in amino acids: CASREGGLLGDTQYF. In DNA form, the CDR3 reads TGTGCCAGCAGAGAAGGTGGGCTCCTTGGAGATACGCAGTATTTT.

The chain is built from TRBV6-6 and TRBJ1-1; a weak D match, TRBD1 (5 bases). Trimming stripped 2 bases from V and 0 bases from J, with 13 bases between. This CDR3 is built from 16 residues. Germline-derived CDR1 and CDR2 are MNHNY and SVGAGI (reference sequence). The CDR3 sequence is CASSYPARGLNTEAFF. The CDR3 coding sequence is TGTGCCAGCAGTTACCCGGCGCGGGGCTTGAACACTGAAGCTTTCTTT.